This entry features one T cell receptor beta chain sequence. These data are taken from a study of blood T cell repertoires in COVID-19. For the study at large: Samples representing acute and convalescent COVID-19 were sourced from the United States, Italy and Spain. Sample material is recorded as cDNA or gDNA derived from T cells, B-cell-depleted T cells, or PBMCs.

Methods used by the authors: Using reference gene primer amplification, nucleated cell counts were estimated. Only in-frame clones appear in the TCRdb table, and some are missing; sequencing was by immunoSEQ multiplex PCR. V and J calls plus clone size are reproduced from that table; the DNA served to infer D and trimming. Among about 200,000 clones listed, 86% were seen once. Germline-derived CDR1 and CDR2 are MRHNA and SNTAGT. There are 16 residues in the CDR3. Losses at the gene ends were 3 bases for V and 11 bases for J; bases not matched to a gene: 14. The TCR originated in a man aged 25-45 years who had recovered from COVID-19. The sample was peripheral blood. The V and J genes are TRBV6-4 and TRBJ2-1, with 9 bases lining up with TRBD2. CDR3 DNA: TGTGCCAGCAGTGAGGGAGCGGGGGGCCCCGGAGACAAGCAGTTCTTC. Translation gives CASSEGAGGPGDKQFF.